These T cell receptor beta chains were read from a single sample in a study of cytomegalovirus exposure and HLA in healthy donors. Assay used: immunoSEQ multiplex PCR; TCRdb lists only in-frame clones, some missing. Seen here are 90,000 to 140,000 clones, about 81% observed once, and the top ten hold over 2%. Sequencing input: PBMCs. The receptors were gathered from a young man in good health and CMV-seronegative. Both conserved end residues are part of each CDR3. Each record gives: D gene, clone size, V gene, J gene, CDR3 protein, CDR3 DNA. The D gene is left open where the match is weak. Clone size, where shown, is once, few, many, or a class for clones that have expanded.

D gene: TRBD2
clone size: NA
V gene: TRBV7-8
J gene: TRBJ2-4
CDR3 protein: CASSLDGRGQNIQYF
CDR3 DNA: TGTGCCAGCAGCTTAGACGGGAGGGGTCAAAACATTCAGTACTTC

D gene: NA
clone size: NA
V gene: TRBV30
J gene: TRBJ2-7
CDR3 protein: CAWSRLYEQYF
CDR3 DNA: TGTGCCTGGAGCCGACTTTACGAGCAGTACTTC

D gene: TRBD1
clone size: NA
V gene: TRBV7-8
J gene: TRBJ2-5
CDR3 protein: CASSLAARGGKETQYF
CDR3 DNA: TGTGCCAGCAGCTTAGCGGCGAGAGGGGGCAAAGAGACCCAGTACTTC

D gene: NA
clone size: NA
V gene: TRBV7-2
J gene: TRBJ2-1
CDR3 protein: CASSLGLRGRQKSYNEQFF
CDR3 DNA: TGTGCCAGCAGCTTAGGGTTGCGGGGACGGCAGAAATCCTACAATGAGCAGTTCTTC

D gene: NA
clone size: once
V gene: TRBV5-1
J gene: TRBJ1-3
CDR3 protein: CASSLELGPAGNTIYF
CDR3 DNA: TGCGCCAGCAGCCTGGAATTGGGGCCGGCCGGAAACACCATATATTTT

D gene: NA
clone size: NA
V gene: TRBV7-8
J gene: TRBJ1-1
CDR3 protein: CASSLGRILNTEAFF
CDR3 DNA: TGTGCCAGCAGCTTAGGGCGGATTTTGAACACTGAAGCTTTCTTT

D gene: NA
clone size: NA
V gene: TRBV30
J gene: TRBJ2-3
CDR3 protein: CAWSSSLSTQYF
CDR3 DNA: TGTGCCTGGTCGTCGAGCCTGAGTACGCAGTATTTT

D gene: NA
clone size: few
V gene: TRBV6-5
J gene: TRBJ2-2
CDR3 protein: CASKRQFTGELFF
CDR3 DNA: TGTGCCAGCAAGAGACAGTTCACCGGGGAGCTGTTTTTT

D gene: TRBD1
clone size: once
V gene: TRBV7-8
J gene: TRBJ1-3
CDR3 protein: CASSSLQGADAGNTIYF
CDR3 DNA: TGTGCCAGCAGCTCGCTACAGGGGGCCGATGCTGGAAACACCATATATTTT

D gene: NA
clone size: NA
V gene: TRBV29-1
J gene: TRBJ1-3
CDR3 protein: CSVVLSSGNTIYF
CDR3 DNA: TGCAGCGTTGTTCTCAGCTCTGGAAACACCATATATTTT

D gene: NA
clone size: NA
V gene: TRBV5-1
J gene: TRBJ1-1
CDR3 protein: CASSSGLMNTEAFF
CDR3 DNA: TGCGCCAGCAGCTCCGGGTTAATGAACACTGAAGCTTTCTTT

D gene: NA
clone size: few
V gene: TRBV6-5
J gene: TRBJ2-7
CDR3 protein: CASSYSLNTYEQYF
CDR3 DNA: TGTGCCAGCAGTTACTCCTTGAACACGTACGAGCAGTACTTC

D gene: NA
clone size: NA
V gene: TRBV4-2
J gene: TRBJ1-1
CDR3 protein: CASSQESQLLEAFF
CDR3 DNA: TGTGCCAGCAGCCAAGAAAGCCAACTACTTGAAGCTTTCTTT

D gene: TRBD1
clone size: NA
V gene: TRBV10-3
J gene: TRBJ2-7
CDR3 protein: CAITGQGYEQYF
CDR3 DNA: TGTGCCATCACCGGACAGGGGTACGAGCAGTACTTC

D gene: TRBD1
clone size: NA
V gene: TRBV19
J gene: TRBJ1-5
CDR3 protein: CASSGQADLQPQHF
CDR3 DNA: TGTGCCAGCTCGGGACAGGCGGACTTACAGCCCCAGCATTTT

D gene: NA
clone size: NA
V gene: TRBV6-6
J gene: TRBJ1-5
CDR3 protein: CASGNPGFQPQHF
CDR3 DNA: TGTGCCAGCGGGAATCCAGGGTTTCAGCCCCAGCATTTT

D gene: NA
clone size: NA
V gene: TRBV19
J gene: TRBJ2-2
CDR3 protein: CASSATGSGELFF
CDR3 DNA: TGTGCCAGTAGTGCAACAGGGTCCGGGGAGCTGTTTTTT

D gene: NA
clone size: NA
V gene: TRBV30
J gene: TRBJ1-2
CDR3 protein: CAWSVLGRNYGYTF
CDR3 DNA: TGTGCCTGGAGTGTACTGGGCCGAAACTATGGCTACACCTTC

D gene: TRBD2
clone size: NA
V gene: TRBV18
J gene: TRBJ2-7
CDR3 protein: CASSSTSGNEQYF
CDR3 DNA: TGTGCCAGCTCAAGCACTAGCGGCAACGAGCAGTACTTC

D gene: NA
clone size: NA
V gene: TRBV5-1
J gene: TRBJ1-1
CDR3 protein: CASRVTGNTEAFF
CDR3 DNA: TGCGCCAGCAGAGTGACGGGGAACACTGAAGCTTTCTTT

D gene: NA
clone size: NA
V gene: TRBV5-6
J gene: TRBJ1-1
CDR3 protein: CASSRGRNTEAFF
CDR3 DNA: TGTGCCAGCAGCCGTGGCAGGAACACTGAAGCTTTCTTT

D gene: NA
clone size: NA
V gene: TRBV7-9
J gene: TRBJ2-3
CDR3 protein: CASSFGGTHTDTQYF
CDR3 DNA: TGTGCCAGCAGCTTTGGCGGGACCCACACAGATACGCAGTATTTT

D gene: TRBD1
clone size: NA
V gene: TRBV5-1
J gene: TRBJ2-7
CDR3 protein: CASCPTGGYEQYF
CDR3 DNA: TGCGCCAGCTGCCCGACAGGGGGCTACGAGCAGTACTTC

D gene: TRBD1
clone size: few
V gene: TRBV28
J gene: TRBJ1-4
CDR3 protein: CASSSRSGTGDEKLFF
CDR3 DNA: TGTGCCAGCAGCTCCCGATCCGGGACAGGGGATGAAAAACTGTTTTTT

D gene: TRBD2
clone size: NA
V gene: TRBV15
J gene: TRBJ2-5
CDR3 protein: CATSITGSGGAETQYF
CDR3 DNA: TGTGCCACCAGCATTACTGGTAGCGGGGGGGCCGAGACCCAGTACTTC

D gene: NA
clone size: few
V gene: TRBV28
J gene: TRBJ1-5
CDR3 protein: CASRSPGGEGNQPQHF
CDR3 DNA: TGTGCCAGCCGATCCCCCGGTGGGGAGGGCAATCAGCCCCAGCATTTT